The 8 T cell receptor beta chains below come from one sample, sequenced in a study of PD-1 blockade in classical Hodgkin lymphoma. With no exception, relapse followed autologous stem cell transplantation in all patients, and brentuximab vedotin exposure varied. The method was immunoSEQ multiplex PCR; TCRdb's version includes in-frame clones alone and lacks a portion of them. The sample contains fewer than 25,000 clones, nearly 80% of which appear only once. The sequencing here drew on peripheral blood mononuclear cells (PBMCs), taken at baseline. The receptors were gathered from a human donor with classical Hodgkin lymphoma.

The rearrangement joins TRBV9 to TRBJ1-2; 8 positions agree with TRBD1. This CDR3 spans 15 amino acids. V was pared by 4 bases and J by 4 bases, with 9 bases of the junction left unmatched. Germline CDR1 is SGDLS and CDR2 is YYNGEE. Written as DNA, the CDR3 is TGTGCCAGCAGCCGACTTGGACAGGGCAGCTATGGCTACACCTTC. It codes for CASSRLGQGSYGYTF.

The chain employs TRBV2 and TRBJ2-7; TRBD1 agrees at 7 bases. The junction had 11 bases not matched to a gene; V was cut back by 6 bases and J by 6 bases. Germline loops: CDR1 SNHLY, CDR2 FYNNEI. CDR3 length: 14 residues. In DNA, the CDR3 is TGTGCCAGCAGAGAAAGGCAACAGGGGTTCGAGCAGTACTTC. This gives the protein CASRERQQGFEQYF.

The chain has TRBV2 and TRBJ2-5; D might be TRBD1 (6 bases). CDR1 and CDR2 (germline): SNHLY, FYNNEI. The CDR3 is 13 residues long. The V end was cut by 4 bases, the J end by 5 bases, with 11 bases between. As DNA, the CDR3 is TGTGCCAGCAGTGCAGGGGTTGGGGAGACCCAGTACTTC. This translates into CASSAGVGETQYF. The whole variable domain, filled in from reference TRBV2 and TRBJ2-5, reads EPEVTQTPSHQVTQMGQEVILRCVPISNHLYFYWYRQILGQKVEFLVSFYNNEISEKSEIFDDQFSVERPDGSNFTLKIRSTKLEDSAMYFCASSAGVGETQYFGPGTRLLVL.

This sequence joins TRBV13 and TRBJ2-5, with D unresolved. The CDR3 consists of 12 residues. V was shortened by 1 base and J by 5 bases, with 5 bases between the two germline ends. CDR1 and CDR2 (germline): PRHDT, FYEKMQ (reference sequence). This chain's CDR3 is CASSLAFETQYF. The CDR3 nucleotides read TGTGCCAGCAGCTTAGCTTTTGAGACCCAGTACTTC.

V and J are TRBV7-9 and TRBJ2-5, with TRBD1 identical over 8 bases. V shed 3 bases and J 2 bases; nucleotides not matched to a gene: 8. The CDR3 totals 16 residues. Germline loops: CDR1 SEHNR, CDR2 FQNEAQ (reference sequence). CDR3 coding DNA: TGTGCCAGCAGCTTGGGGGAAACAGGGGGGCAAGAGACCCAGTACTTC. Encoded protein: CASSLGETGGQETQYF.

This chain joins TRBV7-6 and TRBJ1-4; 9 bases match TRBD1. V was pared by 0 bases and J by 8 bases, with 10 bases of the junction left unmatched. CDR1 is SGHVS, CDR2 FNYEAQ, per germline. The CDR3 is 17 amino acids. Here the CDR3 DNA reads TGTGCCAGCAGCTTAGCGCTAATCAGGACAGGGGCCGAAAAACTGTTTTTT. Amino acid sequence: CASSLALIRTGAEKLFF. Together with reference TRBV7-6 and TRBJ1-4, the CDR3 gives the full variable domain: GAGVSQSPRYKVTKRGQDVALRCDPISGHVSLYWYRQALGQGPEFLTYFNYEAQQDKSGLPNDRFSAERPEGSISTLTIQRTEQRDSAMYRCASSLALIRTGAEKLFFGSGTQLSVL.

The rearrangement links TRBV7-9 to TRBJ2-4; TRBD2 might be the D (5 bases). CDR1 is SEHNR, CDR2 FQNEAQ, per germline (reference sequence). V was pared by 0 bases and J by 1 base, with 7 bases between. The CDR3 length is 15 residues. For the CDR3, the DNA is TGTGCCAGCAGCTTAGCGTCGGGGGCCAAAAACATTCAGTACTTC. Translating gives CASSLASGAKNIQYF.

The table lists this clone with a few counts. This chain links TRBV15 with TRBJ2-7; TRBD1 matches at 8 bases. V dropped 0 bases and J dropped 2; count of bases not matched to a gene: 3. Germline CDR1 reads LNHNV; CDR2 reads YYDKDF (reference sequence). The length of the CDR3 is 15 residues. CDR3 sequence reads: CATSRDQGATYEQYF. As DNA, the CDR3 is TGTGCCACCAGCAGAGATCAGGGGGCGACCTACGAGCAGTACTTC.